These T cell receptor beta chains were read from a single sample in a study of vaccination and CD4 T cells after COVID-19. No antigen is known for these receptors. TCRdb reprocessed the PCR reads via MiXCR and lists one record per CDR3 protein. The table has more than 15,000 distinct CDR3 sequences, roughly 50% seen once; the top ten hold just over 20%. The specimen was CD4+ T cells from blood, cultured in vitro, collected about 7 months after SARS-CoV-2 vaccination. These receptor sequences come from a human donor who had recovered from COVID-19. Both conserved end residues are part of each CDR3. The D gene is left open where the match is weak. Part of the rows lack a size; the others show once, few, many or a class for expanded clones.

clone_size,v_call,j_call,d_call,cdr3_nt,cdr3_aa
NA,TRBV7-3,TRBJ2-5,TRBD2,TGTGCCAGCAGCTTAATCTCGGGAGGCCCGAGGGAGACCCAGTACTTC,CASSLISGGPRETQYF
NA,TRBV20-1,TRBJ2-5,NA,TGCAGTGCTAGATCGGGCGTCCGGGGGAAGACCCAGTACTTC,CSARSGVRGKTQYF
NA,TRBV7-3,TRBJ2-6,NA,TGTGCCAGCAGCTTACTTGGGCCTTCTGGGGCCAACGTCCTGACTTTC,CASSLLGPSGANVLTF
NA,TRBV18,TRBJ2-7,TRBD1,TGTGCCAGCTCACCAGGGACAGGGGAAAGGTACGAGCAGTACTTC,CASSPGTGERYEQYF
NA,TRBV6-1,TRBJ1-5,TRBD1,TGTGCCAGCAGTCCGACAGGGGAAGTTCAGCCCCAGCATTTT,CASSPTGEVQPQHF
NA,TRBV10-3,TRBJ2-7,TRBD2,TGTGCCACCTTGTTTTCTTGGACTAGCGGGACTGAGAACGAGCAGTACTTC,CATLFSWTSGTENEQYF
few,TRBV6-1,TRBJ2-7,TRBD2,TGTGCCAGCAGTCCCCGGACTAGCGGGAGCATTAAGCAGTACTTC,CASSPRTSGSIKQYF
few,TRBV20-1,TRBJ2-5,NA,TGCAGTGCTAGGAGGCGGGACTCTCGGGAGACCCAGTACTTC,CSARRRDSRETQYF
once,TRBV30,TRBJ1-6,TRBD1,TGTGCCTGGAGTGTAGGGAGACAGGGTTCACCCCTCCACTTT,CAWSVGRQGSPLHF
NA,TRBV28,TRBJ1-1,NA,TGTGCCAGCAGTTTAATAGGGGCGTCGTCCACTGAAGCTTTCTTT,CASSLIGASSTEAFF
NA,TRBV6-1,TRBJ1-2,NA,TGTGCCAGCAGTGAAGCGATAAGGGTCTATGGCTACACCTTC,CASSEAIRVYGYTF
NA,TRBV6-5,TRBJ2-7,NA,TGTGCCAGCAGTTACTATGGGGGGACCACCTACGAGCAGTACTTC,CASSYYGGTTYEQYF
NA,TRBV11-3,TRBJ1-1,TRBD1,TGTGCCAGCAGCTTAGGGGACAGGGTCACTGAAGCTTTCTTT,CASSLGDRVTEAFF
once,TRBV27,TRBJ1-2,TRBD1,TGTGCCAGCAGTCCGACCAGGAGGGGGCTTGGCTACACCTTC,CASSPTRRGLGYTF
medium-sized,TRBV15,TRBJ2-5,TRBD2,TGTGCCACCAGCGGGGACTATACTCAAGAGACCCAGTACTTC,CATSGDYTQETQYF
NA,TRBV20-1,TRBJ1-2,NA,TGCAATGCTAGAGATCAATGGGTTAATGGCTACACCTTC,CNARDQWVNGYTF
NA,TRBV20-1,TRBJ2-7,TRBD2,TGCAGTGCTAGAAAGGGACTAGCGGTTTACGAGCAGTACTTC,CSARKGLAVYEQYF
NA,TRBV6-1,TRBJ1-2,TRBD1,TGTGCCAGCAGACACAGGGGGCCGGATGGCTACACCTTC,CASRHRGPDGYTF
NA,TRBV6-1,TRBJ1-2,NA,TGTGCCAGCAGTGTATTGGACAGTTCGAATTATGGCTACACCTTC,CASSVLDSSNYGYTF
NA,TRBV15,TRBJ1-5,TRBD1,TGTGCCACCAGCAGAGATCCAGGGGGCAGCAATCAGCCCCAGCATTTT,CATSRDPGGSNQPQHF
NA,TRBV6-1,TRBJ1-2,NA,TGTGCCAGCAGTCCACAATCGGCAGTCTATGGCTACACCTTC,CASSPQSAVYGYTF
NA,TRBV7-2,TRBJ2-1,TRBD2,TGTGCCAGCAGATCAACACTAGCGGGGGGGCCCTACAATGAGCAGTTCTTC,CASRSTLAGGPYNEQFF
NA,TRBV5-8,TRBJ1-1,TRBD1,TGTGCCAGCAGCTCACGACAGGGAAGGGCTGAAGCTTTCTTT,CASSSRQGRAEAFF
few,TRBV7-3,TRBJ1-1,NA,TGTGCCAGCAGCCTAAACAGGAACACTGAAGCTTTCTTT,CASSLNRNTEAFF
NA,TRBV7-2,TRBJ2-3,NA,TGTGCCAGCAGCTTAGCGATCAGGGGCGGGAGTAGCACAGATACGCAGTATTTT,CASSLAIRGGSSTDTQYF
NA,TRBV28,TRBJ1-2,NA,TGTGCCAGCAGTTTCCCCCCAGGGTTAGGTGGCTACACCTTC,CASSFPPGLGGYTF
NA,TRBV7-6,TRBJ1-1,TRBD1,TGTGCCAGCAGCTCTAACAGGGGGCAGACTGAAGCTTTCTTT,CASSSNRGQTEAFF
NA,TRBV6-1,TRBJ2-5,NA,TGTGCCAGCCCTAAGCAGACCCAGTACTTC,CASPKQTQYF
once,TRBV7-2,TRBJ2-5,NA,TGTGCCAGCAGCAGAAGCCTAGCAGTGGAGACCCAGTACTTC,CASSRSLAVETQYF
few,TRBV20-1,TRBJ1-2,NA,TGCAGTGCTAGTGGCCAGGGACATTTGGGAGGCTACACCTTC,CSASGQGHLGGYTF
few,TRBV7-2,TRBJ1-6,NA,TGTGCCAGCAGCTTAGAGGGGCGAGGGTATAATTCACCCCTCCACTTT,CASSLEGRGYNSPLHF
few,TRBV28,TRBJ2-2,NA,TGTGCCAGCAGTCTTGGGCGCAAGCCCCGTCGCACCGGGGAGCTGTTTTTT,CASSLGRKPRRTGELFF
medium-sized,TRBV7-2,TRBJ2-5,TRBD2,TGTGCCAGCAGCCCTCTCTCTAGCGGCCCCCAAGAGACCCAGTACTTC,CASSPLSSGPQETQYF
large,TRBV7-2,TRBJ2-3,TRBD2,TGTGCCAGCAGCTTAGGTCAAGCGGGGAGATATCCAGATACGCAGTATTTT,CASSLGQAGRYPDTQYF
NA,TRBV7-6,TRBJ2-1,TRBD2,TGTGCCAGCAGCCCTTTGAATGGGAGGGCCTACAATGAGCAGTTCTTC,CASSPLNGRAYNEQFF
few,TRBV7-3,TRBJ1-1,NA,TGTGCCAGCAGCTTCGGCACGACGGGGACTGAAGCTTTCTTT,CASSFGTTGTEAFF
NA,TRBV5-1,TRBJ1-1,NA,TGCGCCAGCAGTCTCAGACGGGGCAGCATGAACACTGAAGCTTTCTTT,CASSLRRGSMNTEAFF
NA,TRBV5-4,TRBJ2-7,NA,TGTGCCAGCAGCTTGGGGCAGGCGAACGAGCAGTACTTC,CASSLGQANEQYF
NA,TRBV10-1,TRBJ2-6,NA,TGCGCCAGCAGTGAGTCGTGGGTATCTGGGGCCAACGTCCTGACTTTC,CASSESWVSGANVLTF
NA,TRBV4-2,TRBJ1-1,NA,TGTGCCAGCAGCCTCGGTGGGGCAGACAACACTGAAGCTTTCTTT,CASSLGGADNTEAFF
NA,TRBV7-2,TRBJ2-5,NA,TGTGCCAGCAGCTTAGTGGCTAGGGCGGCCCAAGAGACCCAGTACTTC,CASSLVARAAQETQYF
few,TRBV20-1,TRBJ1-3,NA,TGCAGTGCTAGTCATTCAGCCTCGAGCTCTGGAAACACCATATATTTT,CSASHSASSSGNTIYF
NA,TRBV20-1,TRBJ2-7,TRBD2,TGCAGTGCTAGAGGACTAGCGGGGAGCTCCTACGAGCAGTACTTC,CSARGLAGSSYEQYF
few,TRBV6-6,TRBJ1-1,TRBD1,TGTGCCAGCACCAACCAGGGGGGGAGGAACACTGAAGCTTTCTTT,CASTNQGGRNTEAFF
few,TRBV19,TRBJ1-1,NA,TGTGCCAGTACTCCCCGCGTGAACACTGAAGCTTTCTTT,CASTPRVNTEAFF
NA,TRBV6-1,TRBJ2-7,NA,TGTGCCAGCAGCGACACAGGGAGGACTTACGAGCAGTACTTC,CASSDTGRTYEQYF
NA,TRBV6-1,TRBJ2-7,TRBD2,TGTGCCAGCACCCCTCGTGGCGGGAGCTCCTACGAGCAGTACTTC,CASTPRGGSSYEQYF
NA,TRBV6-1,TRBJ2-5,NA,TGTGCCAGCAGTGAAGGAATAGGGAGGGAGACCCAGTACTTC,CASSEGIGRETQYF
many,TRBV6-1,TRBJ2-5,TRBD2,TGTGCCAGCAGTGAAGGTGGGGGGGTAAAGACCCAGTACTTC,CASSEGGGVKTQYF
medium-sized,TRBV5-1,TRBJ1-2,TRBD1,TGCGCCAGCACCACAGGACAGGGTGAAGGCTACACCTTC,CASTTGQGEGYTF
NA,TRBV19,TRBJ1-6,NA,TGTGCCAGTAGCGCCTCCGCTGGGCATTCACCCCTCCACTTT,CASSASAGHSPLHF
NA,TRBV7-8,TRBJ2-1,NA,TGTGCCAGCCGGGCCGGGACCTTAAGTGGTGAGCAGTTCTTC,CASRAGTLSGEQFF
medium-sized,TRBV2,TRBJ1-1,NA,TGTGCCAGCAGTGACGGCATTATGAACACTGAAGCTTTCTTT,CASSDGIMNTEAFF
NA,TRBV7-3,TRBJ1-4,TRBD1,TGTGCCAGCAGCGTCGGACAGGGGGAAAAACTGTTTTTT,CASSVGQGEKLFF
NA,TRBV2,TRBJ2-7,TRBD2,TGTGCCAGCAGGCAAGCTAGCGGGGGGGCCTACGAGCAGTACTTC,CASRQASGGAYEQYF